Listed below are T cell receptor beta chains from one sample, sequenced in a study of neoadjuvant anti-PD-1 for oral cavity cancer. Assay used: immunoSEQ multiplex PCR; TCRdb lists only in-frame clones, some missing. The sample includes some 17,000 clones, 50% to 65% seen only once; the top ten take roughly 2.6%. Sequenced here: PBMCs, sampled before nivolumab (anti-PD-1) treatment. These TCRs come from a person aged 35 to 85 with oral cavity squamous cell carcinoma. Each CDR3 is given with its conserved first and last residue. A D gene is named only where the DNA matches it firmly. The listing skips clone size in some rows; elsewhere it reads once, few, many or a size class.

>TRBV10-1|TRBJ2-7|few|-
TGCGCCAGCAGTGATTGGGCCGGCGGTGCCCCCTACGAGCAGTACTTC
CASSDWAGGAPYEQYF
>TRBV5-1|TRBJ2-5|-|TRBD2
TGCGCCAGCAGCCTCCTGACTAGCGGACAAGAGACCCAGTACTTC
CASSLLTSGQETQYF
>TRBV28|TRBJ1-5|-|-
TGTGCCAGCAGTAGGGCCGGGGGTAGCAATCAGCCCCAGCATTTT
CASSRAGGSNQPQHF
>TRBV6-5|TRBJ2-6|-|-
TGTGCCAGCAGTTTCCTTGGGGTTTCTGGGGCCAACGTCCTGACTTTC
CASSFLGVSGANVLTF
>TRBV14|TRBJ2-3|-|-
TGTGCCAGCAGTTTCACCACAGATACGCAGTATTTT
CASSFTTDTQYF
>TRBV6-5|TRBJ2-5|once|-
TGTGCCAGCAGTTACTCTGGACAGACCCAAGAGACCCAGTACTTC
CASSYSGQTQETQYF
>TRBV6-6|TRBJ2-2|-|-
TGTGCCAGCAGTCAAAACACCGGGGAGCTGTTTTTT
CASSQNTGELFF
>TRBV30|TRBJ2-7|medium-sized|-
TGTGCCTGGAGTGTGGAGGGCTACGAGCAGTACTTC
CAWSVEGYEQYF
>TRBV6-5|TRBJ2-1|-|-
TGTGCCAGCAGTTACTCGAAGCTACTAAACAATGAGCAGTTCTTC
CASSYSKLLNNEQFF
>TRBV5-1|TRBJ2-1|-|TRBD2
TGCGCCAGCAGCACGACGCTCGCGGGAGCCTACAATGAGCAGTTCTTC
CASSTTLAGAYNEQFF
>TRBV25-1|TRBJ2-7|-|TRBD1
TGTGCCAGCAGCGCTGGGGACAGGGGCTCCTACGAGCAGTACTTC
CASSAGDRGSYEQYF
>TRBV20-1|TRBJ1-3|-|-
TGCAGTGTCTGGGGAGGGAACACCATATATTTT
CSVWGGNTIYF
>TRBV7-9|TRBJ1-3|few|TRBD1
TGTGCCAGCAGCCTACAGGGGGTTTATGGAAACACCATATATTTT
CASSLQGVYGNTIYF
>TRBV25-1|TRBJ1-1|-|TRBD1
TGTGCCAGCAGAGGGCAGGGGGCAGGCACTGAAGCTTTCTTT
CASRGQGAGTEAFF
>TRBV7-2|TRBJ2-3|-|TRBD2
TGTGCCAGCAGCTTAGCTGGACTAGCGGGAGGGAGAGATACGCAGTATTTT
CASSLAGLAGGRDTQYF
>TRBV6-1|TRBJ1-1|-|-
TGTGCCAGCTTGTGGGCGGTTGGGACTGAAGCTTTCTTT
CASLWAVGTEAFF
>TRBV2|TRBJ2-7|-|-
TGTGCCAGCACCCTATTGGGGGGCCCTAGCTCCTACGAGCAGTACTTC
CASTLLGGPSSYEQYF
>TRBV13|TRBJ2-7|-|-
TGTGCCAGCAGTCCCTGGGGGGAGCAGTACTTC
CASSPWGEQYF
>TRBV11-3|TRBJ2-7|-|TRBD1
TGTGCCAGCAGCTTAATACCCGGACAGGGGGCGAATGAGCAGTACTTC
CASSLIPGQGANEQYF
>TRBV10-3|TRBJ2-7|-|TRBD1
TGTGCCATCACCGGGACAGGGGACTCCTACGAGCAGTACTTC
CAITGTGDSYEQYF
>TRBV6-5|TRBJ1-5|-|-
TGTGCCAGCAGTTCGGGGGGCCAGTATAGCAATCAGCCCCAGCATTTT
CASSSGGQYSNQPQHF
>TRBV30|TRBJ1-2|few|TRBD1
TGTGCCGCCAGCCGGGACAGACCCTATGGCTACACCTTC
CAASRDRPYGYTF
>TRBV6-4|TRBJ2-3|few|TRBD1
TGTGCCAGCAGTGGGACAGGGGGCACAGATACGCAGTATTTT
CASSGTGGTDTQYF
>TRBV5-4|TRBJ2-2|-|-
TGTGCCAGCAGCTCGGGACGGTCGAACACCGGGGAGCTGTTTTTT
CASSSGRSNTGELFF
>TRBV5-1|TRBJ2-5|-|TRBD2
TGCGCCAGCAGCTTGTTCGATGGGACTACCCAAGAGACCCAGTACTTC
CASSLFDGTTQETQYF
>TRBV5-1|TRBJ2-2|-|-
TGCGCCAGCAGCAGGGACTCAGGCACCGGGGAGCTGTTTTTT
CASSRDSGTGELFF
>TRBV2|TRBJ2-1|-|TRBD2
TGTGCCAGCAGCCGAGGGACTAGCGGGATTAGTGAGCAGTTCTTC
CASSRGTSGISEQFF
>TRBV7-8|TRBJ2-7|few|TRBD2
TGTGCCAGCAGCTTAGGGGGTGGGAGGGTCGACGAGCAGTACTTC
CASSLGGGRVDEQYF
>TRBV10-3|TRBJ2-3|-|TRBD2
TGTGCCATCCAGGGGACTAGCGGGACCATCGGGGATACGCAGTATTTT
CAIQGTSGTIGDTQYF
>TRBV29-1|TRBJ1-1|-|-
TGCAGCGTTGCTAGCGGGGCTGAAGCTTTCTTT
CSVASGAEAFF
>TRBV7-2|TRBJ2-2|few|TRBD1
TGTGCCAGCAGCCGGCAGGGGGTCGGGGAGCTGTTTTTT
CASSRQGVGELFF
>TRBV10-3|TRBJ2-2|few|-
TGTGCCATCAGACCCCTGTACACCGGGGAGCTGTTTTTT
CAIRPLYTGELFF
>TRBV6-1|TRBJ2-1|-|-
TGTGCCAGCAGTGAATTAGGCAGGGATAGCCACAATGAGCAGTTCTTC
CASSELGRDSHNEQFF
>TRBV28|TRBJ2-7|few|TRBD2
TGTGCCAGCGGACTAGCGGGGACATACGAGCAGTACTTC
CASGLAGTYEQYF
>TRBV20-1|TRBJ2-3|-|-
TGCAGCCCTGGGGTGACAGATACGCAGTATTTT
CSPGVTDTQYF
>TRBV19|TRBJ2-3|once|TRBD2
TGTGCCAGTAGTGCCCAGGGACTAGCGGGAGATACGCAGTATTTT
CASSAQGLAGDTQYF
>TRBV19|TRBJ2-7|-|-
TGTGCCAGTAGTATAAAGAGGGCTAGCGACGAGCAGTACTTC
CASSIKRASDEQYF
>TRBV6-1|TRBJ2-1|-|-
TGTGCCAGCAGTGAAAAAACTTCCCGGTTCTTC
CASSEKTSRFF
>TRBV5-6|TRBJ2-1|-|-
TGTGCCAGCAGCGCCTCTAGCTATACCTACAATGAGCAGTTCTTC
CASSASSYTYNEQFF
>TRBV10-3|TRBJ1-1|-|-
TGTGCCATCAGTGCGGCGGAGGCGAACACTGAAGCTTTCTTT
CAISAAEANTEAFF